The 19 T cell receptor beta chains listed next were all sequenced from one sample in a study of cytomegalovirus exposure and HLA in healthy donors. A multiplex PCR was run with 60 Vbeta primers and 13 Jbeta primers. Using immunoSEQ multiplex PCR, the repertoire was profiled, and TCRdb retains in-frame clones only, with some absent. The sample table sets out roughly 190,000 clones. Sequencing was done on a sample of PBMCs. The source of these receptors is a man aged 30 to 39 in good health and CMV-seronegative.

The chain employs TRBV5-6 and TRBJ1-2; no definite D call. Trimming stripped 3 bases from V and 2 bases from J, with 14 bases between. Germline lookup yields CDR1 SGHDT and CDR2 YYEEEE. The CDR3 length is 15 residues. CDR3 DNA sequence: TGTGCCAGCAGCTCCCGCCCGGGAGGGAACTATGGCTACACCTTC. Translated: CASSSRPGGNYGYTF. The whole variable domain, filled in from reference TRBV5-6 and TRBJ1-2, reads DAGVTQSPTHLIKTRGQQVTLRCSPKSGHDTVSWYQQALGQGPQFIFQYYEEEERQRGNFPDRFSGHQFPNYSSELNVNALLLGDSALYLCASSSRPGGNYGYTFGSGTRLTVV.

V is TRBV11-3 and J is TRBJ1-1; 10 bases align to TRBD1. In germline, CDR1 is SGHNT, CDR2 YENEEA. Trimming took 3 bases from V and 14 from J; bases not matched to a gene: 9. The CDR3 runs 13 residues. The CDR3: CASSLETGGGSFF. Written as DNA, the CDR3 is TGTGCCAGCAGCTTGGAGACAGGGGGCGGCTCATTCTTT.

The chain is built from TRBV11-2 and TRBJ2-3; D unresolved. CDR3 length equals 15 residues. Trimming shortened V by 6 bases and J by 0 bases, and 13 bases separated the two germline ends. CDR1 SGHAT and CDR2 FQNNGV come from the germline V gene. This chain's CDR3 is CASSATIPSTDTQYF. CDR3 DNA: TGTGCCAGCAGTGCCACAATCCCTAGCACAGATACGCAGTATTTT.

The rearrangement joins TRBV7-2 to TRBJ2-2; TRBD1 is a possible D gene (6 bases). The CDR3 consists of 15 residues. Per the germline V gene, CDR1 is SGHTA and CDR2 is FQGNSA. The V gene lost 7 bases and the J gene lost 3 bases, with 15 bases spanning the gap. This CDR3 is CASTFTAGDTGELFF. Written as DNA, the CDR3 is TGTGCCAGCACCTTTACGGCAGGGGACACCGGGGAGCTGTTTTTT.

CDR3 residues: CASSLNGRGLAGVYETQYF. The DNA of the CDR3 is TGTGCCAGCAGCTTAAATGGTCGGGGACTAGCGGGAGTATATGAGACCCAGTACTTC. V is TRBV7-3 and J is TRBJ2-5, with 14 bases identical to TRBD2. Germline assignment: CDR1 SGHTA and CDR2 FQGTGA. The V gene end was trimmed by 1 base and the J gene end by 5 bases; junction bases not matched to a gene: 12. CDR3 length: 19 amino acids.

J is TRBJ1-5 and V is TRBV2; the match to TRBD1 covers 7 bases. Losses at the gene ends were 7 bases for V and 4 bases for J; bases not matched to a gene: 10. CDR1 is SNHLY, CDR2 FYNNEI, per germline. This CDR3 is built from 15 residues. Here the CDR3 reads CASTTEATGNQPQHF. As DNA, the CDR3 is TGTGCCAGCACAACCGAAGCGACAGGGAATCAGCCCCAGCATTTT.

This chain joins TRBV6-5 and TRBJ2-7; the match to TRBD2 covers 11 bases. This CDR3 spans 13 amino acids. The trim removed 6 bases at V and 4 bases at J, leaving 2 bases unmatched. The germline V gene encodes CDR1 MNHEY and CDR2 SVGAGI. Written as DNA, the CDR3 is TGTGCCAGCAGACGGACTAGCGGGTACGAGCAGTACTTC. Encoded protein: CASRRTSGYEQYF.

The chain has TRBV30 and TRBJ2-5; 7 positions match TRBD1. The better agreement between TRBJ2-7 and the DNA end casts doubt on the J call. The CDR3 runs to 14 residues. From germline, CDR1 is GTSNPN and CDR2 SVGIG (reference sequence). DNA for the CDR3: TGTGCCTGGAGTAAAGGGGTGACAGGGTACGAGCAGTACTTC. This encodes CAWSKGVTGYEQYF.

The rearrangement joins TRBV5-6 to TRBJ2-5; D is perhaps TRBD2 (6 bases). Near its end, the DNA agrees better with TRBJ2-7, so the J call may be wrong. The CDR3 contains 15 residues. Germline V gene sequence: CDR1 SGHDT, CDR2 YYEEEE. CDR3 nucleotide sequence: TGTGCCAGCAGCTGGGGGGAAAGACTAGACTACGAGCAGTACTTC. This codes for CASSWGERLDYEQYF.

The rearrangement joins TRBV2 to TRBJ2-7; the D gene is possibly TRBD1 (6 bases). The germline V gene encodes CDR1 SNHLY and CDR2 FYNNEI. Trimming took 8 bases from V and 0 from J, leaving 14 bases between them. This CDR3 comprises 14 residues. CDR3 coding DNA: TGTGCCAGCTTGAGGGACACCATCTCCTACGAGCAGTACTTC. Translation gives CASLRDTISYEQYF.

The chain joins TRBV11-2 to TRBJ2-1; 8 bases are shared with TRBD2. Germline values: CDR1 SGHAT, CDR2 FQNNGV. Trimming took 0 bases from V and 9 from J; bases not matched to a gene: 1. The CDR3 is 13 residues long. The CDR3: CASSLDRGGEQFF. The CDR3 region has the DNA TGTGCCAGCAGCTTAGATCGGGGGGGTGAGCAGTTCTTC.

The chain carries TRBV28 and TRBJ1-1; TRBD1 aligns across 10 bases. The CDR3 is 13 amino acids. Losses at the gene ends were 5 bases for V and 8 bases for J; bases not matched to a gene: 5. CDR1 MDHEN and CDR2 SYDVKM come from the germline V gene. This CDR3 is CASSTTGGLEAFF. The CDR3 bases are TGTGCCAGCAGTACGACAGGGGGCCTGGAAGCTTTCTTT.

The CDR3 nucleotides read TGCGCCAGCAGCTTGATGCAGGACACTGAAGCTTTCTTT. Encoded protein: CASSLMQDTEAFF. This chain links TRBV5-1 with TRBJ1-1; D is undetermined. Trimming took off 1 base at V and 3 bases at J, with 7 bases between the two ends. The CDR3 contains 13 residues. The germline CDR1 and CDR2 sequences are SGHRS and YFSETQ.

Worth noting for this clone: Other DNA sequences in this specimen translate into the identical CDR3. The chain combines TRBV7-9 with TRBJ2-5; maybe TRBD1 (5 bases). The CDR3 contains 14 residues. Germline V gene sequence: CDR1 SEHNR, CDR2 FQNEAQ (reference sequence). V lost 6 bases and J 5 bases, leaving 16 bases between the germline ends. The chain's CDR3 is CASSSTGGWETQYF. The CDR3 DNA reads as TGTGCCAGCAGTTCTACAGGCGGCTGGGAGACCCAGTACTTC.

V usage is TRBV30 and J usage is TRBJ1-6; 11 positions agree with TRBD1. The CDR3 has 17 amino acids. Germline V gives CDR1 GTSNPN, CDR2 SVGIG (reference sequence). V lost 2 bases to trimming and J lost 0 bases; unmatched junction nucleotides: 3. The CDR3 is CAWSPGTGGSYNSPLHF. CDR3 sequence (DNA): TGTGCCTGGAGTCCCGGGACAGGGGGCTCCTATAATTCACCCCTCCACTTT.

The chain employs TRBV4-3 and TRBJ2-5; weak D call: TRBD1 (6 bases). TRBJ2-7 explains the end of the DNA better; the J call may be wrong. In germline, CDR1 is LGHNA, CDR2 YSLEER. This CDR3 spans 14 amino acids. CDR3 in amino acids: CASSQDQGLYEQYF. The CDR3 region has the DNA TGCGCCAGCAGCCAAGATCAGGGGCTCTACGAGCAGTACTTC.

The chain uses TRBV27 and TRBJ1-1; 9 bases are a match to TRBD1. CDR3 size: 14 residues. V was pared by 5 bases and J by 4 bases, with 5 bases of the junction left unmatched. Germline lookup yields CDR1 MNHEY and CDR2 SMNVEV (reference sequence). CDR3 sequence (DNA): TGTGCCAGCAGTGAAGCGGGACAGGGCACTGAAGCTTTCTTT. Translated, it gives CASSEAGQGTEAFF.

The chain uses TRBV7-7 and TRBJ2-1; TRBD2 agrees at 11 bases. This CDR3 has 15 residues. CDR1 SSHAT and CDR2 FNYEAQ come from the germline V gene (reference sequence). Unmatched junction bases numbered 4, after V lost 5 bases and J lost 4 bases. Here the CDR3 reads CASSQLAGVYNEQFF. In nucleotides, the CDR3 is TGTGCCAGCAGCCAACTAGCGGGAGTTTACAATGAGCAGTTCTTC. The variable domain in full, with the rest retrieved from reference TRBV7-7 and TRBJ2-1, is GAGVSQSPRYKVTKRGQDVTLRCDPISSHATLYWYQQALGQGPEFLTYFNYEAQPDKSGLPSDRFSAERPEGSISTLTIQRTEQRDSAMYRCASSQLAGVYNEQFFGPGTRLTVL.

The V call is TRBV28, the J call TRBJ2-6; maybe TRBD1 (5 bases). In germline, CDR1 is MDHEN, CDR2 SYDVKM. V dropped 4 bases and J dropped 0 bases, with 10 bases sitting between them. CDR3 size: 16 residues. DNA for the CDR3: TGTGCCAGCAGTTGGACACTAAGCTCTGGGGCCAACGTCCTGACTTTC. It codes for CASSWTLSSGANVLTF.